This T cell receptor (beta chain) is drawn from a study of T cell repertoires in cytomegalovirus infection. In the study overall: Well-studied HLA-B-restricted CMV epitopes were used in the study alongside recently identified HLA-C-restricted ones. The study, taken as a whole, reports: Cumulative public TCR beta family frequency identified CMV carriers with the relevant HLA. Predominance within the ex vivo response was attributable to HLA-C-restricted CMV-specific TCR beta clonotypes.

TCRdb processed the reads anew with MiXCR; each CDR3 protein has one entry. Of 900,000 to 950,000 distinct CDR3 sequences detected, roughly a third appear once; the ten largest clones hold about an eighth. CDR1 SGHVS and CDR2 FNYEAQ come from the germline V gene. The CDR3 sequence is 14 residues long. V lost 1 base and J 3 bases, leaving 9 bases between the germline ends. This clonotype came up many times. The antigen is undetermined. This chain connects TRBV7-6 to TRBJ1-1, with no clear D. Sequencing used cultured CD8+ T cells from PBMCs, obtained from culture after CMV antigen stimulation. The source is a human donor in good health (CMV status not recorded). Some clones in this sample may be carry-over from other donors' samples. The CDR3 protein is CASSLGPGHTEAFF. CDR3 in DNA: TGTGCCAGCAGCTTAGGTCCGGGCCACACTGAAGCTTTCTTT.